This TCR beta chain was sequenced during a study of control samples from healthy donors and cancer patients. Repertoires were generated with immunoSEQ multiplex PCR, while TCRdb's copy carries only in-frame clones and drops some. The repertoire holds some 170,000 clones, with nearly 96% as singletons. The origin of this receptor is a woman in her twenties or thirties in good health. The source material was blood.

CDR3 DNA sequence: TGTGCCAGCTCACCACTCGGCAGGGACAATGAGCAGTTCTTC. Its translation: CASSPLGRDNEQFF. The V call is TRBV18, the J call TRBJ2-1; maybe TRBD1 (5 bases). The CDR3 has 14 residues. The V gene's germline CDR1 is KGHSH and CDR2 LQKENI. The V and J ends lost 1 base and 5 bases respectively, with 9 bases between them.